The following is a TCR beta chain sequence with its context. These data belong to a study of blood T cell repertoires in COVID-19. Study-wide context: The United States, Italy and Spain supplied acute and convalescent COVID-19 samples. T cells, B-cell-depleted T cells, or PBMCs supplied cDNA or gDNA.

Authors' processing steps: Nucleated cell number was recorded as an estimate derived from reference gene primer amplification. Libraries were prepared by immunoSEQ multiplex PCR; TCRdb keeps only in-frame clonotypes and omits some of them. That table supplies the V and J calls and clone size; D and trimming were determined from the DNA. In the table there are about 72,000 clones, approximately 90% of which are singletons. The V gene's germline CDR1 is MGHDK and CDR2 SYGVNS. The CDR3 length is 16 residues. V trimming: 4 bases; J trimming: 7 bases; junction bases outside the gene matches: 10. Sequenced material: peripheral blood. The receptor was derived from a woman aged 55-70 years with active COVID-19. The chain couples TRBV25-1 to TRBJ1-4, with 9 bases identical to TRBD1. The CDR3 here is CASSVGQGMAVEKLFF. The DNA of the CDR3 is TGTGCCAGCAGTGTGGGACAGGGAATGGCAGTTGAAAAACTGTTTTTT.